Listed below are T cell receptor beta chains from one sample, sequenced in a study of cytomegalovirus exposure and HLA in healthy donors. Sequenced by immunoSEQ multiplex PCR; TCRdb stores in-frame clones only, minus some. The sample consists of some 150,000 clones, 55% to 75% of them appearing once. The sample taken for sequencing was PBMCs. These receptors were obtained from a human donor in good health. The CDR3 runs from the conserved cysteine through the conserved F or W.

V | length | CDR3
TRBV19 | 15 | CASSIGAQMNTEAFF
TRBV4-3 | 15 | CASSQEPGDTGELFF
TRBV29-1 | 14 | CSVEVGISGQPQHF
TRBV13 | 16 | CASSKISGAFGYEQFF
TRBV1 | 15 | CTSSIGLAGPDTQYF
TRBV10-1 | 14 | CASSDKGQPYEQYF
TRBV19 | 12 | CASIGTGVGYTF
TRBV7-9 | 18 | CASSPLRDRVSFRGKLFF
TRBV7-9 | 15 | CASRIGGQGSYEQYF
TRBV11-2 | 17 | CASSPGRSSGGLVTQYF
TRBV10-3 | 14 | CAIRQRQGVYEQYF
TRBV14 | 14 | CASSLGTTTDTQYF
TRBV9 | 17 | CASSVAGGAQGTDTQYF
TRBV11-2 | 14 | CASSLGATNEKLFF
TRBV7-8 | 14 | CASSLYQQGSGYTF
TRBV5-1 | 14 | CASSRRAGGEPQHF
TRBV7-2 | 17 | CASSSPLRGKRDYEQYF
TRBV11-2 | 15 | CASSLVDRGQYGYTF
TRBV5-1 | 14 | CASSSQGGVGEQYF
TRBV11-1 | 15 | CASSSGQTTNTEAFF
TRBV28 | 15 | CASSRAWGVNTEAFF
TRBV2 | 15 | CASNQQGTGNQPQHF
TRBV5-1 | 14 | CASKIGQGAWEQYF
TRBV13 | 18 | CASSTSPGLAGGRDEQYF
TRBV7-2 | 14 | CASSFGTSSDTQYF
TRBV5-1 | 15 | CASSLAPRGPLTQYF
TRBV4-3 | 18 | CASSQDHFRGYSNQPQHF
TRBV6-1 | 14 | CASRPPGLAYEQYF
TRBV19 | 16 | CASSILKGQANTEAFF
TRBV2 | 14 | CASSEGTGHYGYTF
TRBV29-1 | 17 | CSVEDHREGSGANVLTF
TRBV5-1 | 14 | CASSPTQTNYGYTF
TRBV12-5 | 19 | CASGLVLNPLQAAIGELFF
TRBV5-6 | 14 | CASTPAAYSYEQYF
TRBV27 | 16 | CASSSLLAPSYNEQFF
TRBV11-2 | 17 | CASSLDLSVPSGNTIYF
TRBV19 | 13 | CASTWGLPTEAFF
TRBV7-8 | 14 | CASSLAMAGKGYTF
TRBV5-4 | 15 | CASSLGGGGIYGYTF
TRBV19 | 16 | CASSIRYIAGNTEAFF
TRBV19 | 11 | CASSMADGYTF
TRBV7-6 | 15 | CASSGGAELSYEQYF
TRBV12-5 | 14 | CASGTGLLNEKLFF
TRBV27 | 13 | CASRRPATDTQYF
TRBV4-3 | 14 | CASSQGRISYEQYF
TRBV7-9 | 14 | CASSYRESLGKLFF
TRBV27 | 14 | CASSFRGGNTEAFF
TRBV6-1 | 15 | CASSRTGNGNQPQHF
TRBV27 | 13 | CASSFKRWDEQYF
TRBV19 | 16 | CASSIWGTGMNTEAFF
TRBV4-1 | 17 | CASSPMGGATGGQPQHF
TRBV7-9 | 14 | CASSLPQGANEQFF
TRBV2 | 13 | CASLPQRAQEQYF
TRBV5-8 | 14 | CASSFGGGNTEAFF